One and the same sample provided the 11 T cell receptor beta chains below, sequenced in a study of blood T cells in healthy people across ages. The second PCR ran about 6 to 12 cycles with a sample-barcoded 5' primer and J-beta primers. TCRdb re-called the 5' RACE reads through MiXCR, storing one row per CDR3 protein. Here the sample spans roughly 800,000 distinct CDR3 sequences, roughly 64% being singletons. The sample was blood. Receptors were obtained from a man younger than 40 in good health.

This chain links TRBV7-3 with TRBJ2-1; 11 bases line up with TRBD2. The junction had 10 bases not matched to a gene; V was cut back by 6 bases and J by 9 bases. CDR1 and CDR2 (germline): SGHTA, FQGTGA. The CDR3 sequence is 15 residues long. In nucleotides, the CDR3 is TGTGCCAGCAGGGCTCAACTAGCGGGAGAGGGTGAGCAGTTCTTC. It is translated as CASRAQLAGEGEQFF.

The genes are TRBV6-6 and TRBJ2-1; a weak D match, TRBD1 (6 bases). The CDR3 has 16 residues. The germline CDR1 and CDR2 sequences are MNHNY and SVGAGI (reference sequence). The V gene lost 6 bases and the J gene lost 10 bases, with 25 bases spanning the gap. CDR3 loop: CASSNEQQGWSNEQFF. The CDR3 region has the DNA TGTGCCAGCAGCAACGAACAACAGGGATGGAGCAACGAGCAGTTCTTC.

The V call is TRBV29-1, the J call TRBJ1-1, with D hard to call. The V gene's germline CDR1 is SQVTM and CDR2 ANQGSEA. This CDR3 is built from 12 residues. The V and J ends lost 4 bases and 1 base respectively, with 7 bases between them. For the CDR3, the DNA is TGCAGCGTTGTTAACCGGAACACTGAAGCTTTCTTT. It encodes CSVVNRNTEAFF. The whole variable domain, remainder taken from reference TRBV29-1 and TRBJ1-1, is SAVISQKPSRDICQRGTSLTIQCQVDSQVTMMFWYRQQPGQSLTLIATANQGSEATYESGFVIDKFPISRPNLTFSTLTVSNMSPEDSSIYLCSVVNRNTEAFFGQGTRLTVV.

The V gene is TRBV7-2, the J gene TRBJ2-7, with 11 bases that match TRBD1. V lost 1 base, J lost 4 bases, and 3 bases stayed unmatched. This CDR3 is built from 15 residues. Germline values: CDR1 SGHTA, CDR2 FQGNSA. CDR3 region: CASSLDGQGAYEQYF. CDR3 bases: TGTGCCAGCAGCTTAGATGGACAGGGGGCTTACGAGCAGTACTTC.

The chain carries TRBV4-2 and TRBJ2-5; D gene ambiguous. V lost 4 bases, J lost 3 bases, and 18 bases lay in between. CDR1 and CDR2 (germline): LGHNA, YNFKEQ. This CDR3 is built from 16 residues. CDR3 loop: CASSPIIHGVEETQYF. The CDR3 nucleotides are TGTGCCAGCAGCCCAATTATTCATGGGGTGGAAGAGACCCAGTACTTC.

The chain carries TRBV3-1 and TRBJ2-3; the D is unclear. The ends were cut back, 4 bases at V and 1 base at J, with 18 bases in the middle. The CDR3 contains 17 residues. In germline, CDR1 is LGHDT, CDR2 YNNKEL (reference sequence). CDR3 bases: TGTGCCAGCAGCCCAGCGAGAGCAGGACCCCGCACAGATACGCAGTATTTT. Translated: CASSPARAGPRTDTQYF.

This sequence joins TRBV3-1 and TRBJ2-5; 7 bases match TRBD2. This CDR3 has 14 residues. V dropped 1 base and J dropped 5; count of bases not matched to a gene: 4. Per germline, CDR1 LGHDT and CDR2 YNNKEL (reference sequence). The CDR3 coding sequence is TGTGCCAGCAGCCAAGCCAGCGGGGACGAGACCCAGTACTTC. Translated: CASSQASGDETQYF.

The chain links TRBV7-2 to TRBJ2-1; 8 nucleotides match TRBD2. Trimming removed 5 bases from V and 6 bases from J; junction bases left unmatched: 3. Germline assignment: CDR1 SGHTA and CDR2 FQGNSA. This CDR3 contains 13 residues. The CDR3 here is CASSPGRGNEQFF. DNA for the CDR3: TGTGCCAGCAGCCCCGGGAGGGGCAATGAGCAGTTCTTC.

This clonotype appeared a single time. The J gene is TRBJ2-3, the V gene TRBV28; D is perhaps TRBD2 (5 bases). This CDR3 has 15 amino acids. Trimming shortened V by 6 bases and J by 2 bases, and 15 bases separated the two germline ends. Germline V lookup: CDR1 MDHEN, CDR2 SYDVKM. CDR3 protein: CASSWAGILTDTQYF. CDR3 nucleotides: TGTGCCAGCAGCTGGGCCGGGATACTCACAGATACGCAGTATTTT.

This rearrangement joins TRBV11-2 to TRBJ2-1; tentatively, D is TRBD2 (5 bases). The CDR3 sequence is 15 residues long. V lost 7 bases, J lost 7 bases, and 20 bases lay in between. Germline-derived CDR1 and CDR2 are SGHAT and FQNNGV. The CDR3 protein is CASTDGLIIQNEQFF. The CDR3 DNA sequence: TGTGCCAGCACAGATGGACTCATAATTCAAAATGAGCAGTTCTTC.

The V gene is TRBV28, the J gene TRBJ2-6; no definite D call. This CDR3 contains 15 residues. Germline V lookup: CDR1 MDHEN, CDR2 SYDVKM. Trimming removed 3 bases from V and 6 bases from J, with 12 bases in between. The CDR3, as DNA: TGTGCCAGCAGTTTTTTAGGGCTTGAGGCCAACGTCCTGACTTTC. Translating gives CASSFLGLEANVLTF.